Listed below are T cell receptor beta chains from one sample, sequenced in a study of resident and recirculating memory T cells in vitiligo. Sequencing used immunoSEQ multiplex PCR; TCRdb keeps in-frame clones, though not all of them. The sample has 70,000 to 95,000 clones, approximately 90% seen once; the top ten hold more than 4.5%. Material for sequencing was blood. The receptors were sampled from a male donor with vitiligo. Each CDR3 is given with its conserved first and last residue. Each record gives: CDR3 protein, J gene, V gene, clone size, D gene. The D gene is left open where the match is weak. For some rows the clone size is stated as once, few or many, or as a class when expanded; others skip it.

CASRVGDEQYF | TRBJ2-7 | TRBV9 | - | -
CASSQLAGGYEQYF | TRBJ2-7 | TRBV9 | once | TRBD2
CASSPERGPGELFF | TRBJ2-2 | TRBV7-3 | - | TRBD2
CASSLLRGGETQYF | TRBJ2-5 | TRBV28 | - | -
CASSYSTSGSYNEQFF | TRBJ2-1 | TRBV6-5 | - | TRBD2
CASSSRPRVGVGSNQPQHF | TRBJ1-5 | TRBV7-8 | - | -
CASSLERTGAHEQYF | TRBJ2-7 | TRBV7-9 | - | TRBD1
CASSQGQSSTDTQYF | TRBJ2-3 | TRBV4-2 | - | TRBD1
CASSLDFPPNEQFF | TRBJ2-1 | TRBV5-1 | - | -
CASSRRASGRWDTQYF | TRBJ2-3 | TRBV13 | - | TRBD2
CAISELVGAYEQYF | TRBJ2-7 | TRBV10-3 | once | -
CASSVYGDYNEQFF | TRBJ2-1 | TRBV9 | - | -
CASSPGGGRNTDTQYF | TRBJ2-3 | TRBV5-1 | - | -
CASSATGGNQPQHF | TRBJ1-5 | TRBV7-8 | - | TRBD1
CASSVGPSGRSTDTQYF | TRBJ2-3 | TRBV9 | - | TRBD2
CASSKWTSGSNEQFF | TRBJ2-1 | TRBV7-2 | - | TRBD2
CASSLRPGTDTQYF | TRBJ2-3 | TRBV18 | - | -
CASSLTPNEQFF | TRBJ2-1 | TRBV7-2 | - | -
CASSQVGLAGDDTDTQYF | TRBJ2-3 | TRBV4-1 | - | TRBD2
CATGYLMNTEAFF | TRBJ1-1 | TRBV28 | once | -
CATRGGSGYEQYF | TRBJ2-7 | TRBV15 | - | TRBD2
CASADGADSYEQYF | TRBJ2-7 | TRBV2 | - | -
CASLHGGWVSNQPQHF | TRBJ1-5 | TRBV28 | - | -
CASSPAGTGVQPQHF | TRBJ1-5 | TRBV7-2 | - | TRBD1
CAWSALDRGGLGNTIYF | TRBJ1-3 | TRBV30 | - | TRBD1
CASSTTSTDTQYF | TRBJ2-3 | TRBV5-1 | - | -
CASSLPSSRVEQFF | TRBJ2-1 | TRBV28 | - | -
CASSRGEGGNTIYF | TRBJ1-3 | TRBV6-5 | - | -
CASSFTASYEQYF | TRBJ2-7 | TRBV27 | once | -
CASGGQSYNEQFF | TRBJ2-1 | TRBV7-9 | - | TRBD1
CASSGQGVLYWGEQYF | TRBJ2-7 | TRBV10-2 | - | TRBD1
CASSLWARGSVDTQYF | TRBJ2-3 | TRBV7-9 | - | -
CASSLAGDSYEQYF | TRBJ2-7 | TRBV28 | once | TRBD2
CASSSSTRMRVSDYEQYF | TRBJ2-7 | TRBV28 | - | -
CASSLRTSGYLYNEQFF | TRBJ2-1 | TRBV11-3 | - | TRBD2
CASMLAGVQREQFF | TRBJ2-1 | TRBV28 | - | TRBD2
CASSSLAGGSGANVLTF | TRBJ2-6 | TRBV19 | - | TRBD2
CASSLWPNRGEEQYF | TRBJ2-7 | TRBV27 | - | TRBD2
CASSPGLGTDTQYF | TRBJ2-3 | TRBV7-3 | - | TRBD2
CASSQPQAGSGYTF | TRBJ1-2 | TRBV4-1 | - | -
CASSYAGTGVTEAFF | TRBJ1-1 | TRBV6-5 | - | TRBD1
CASSHGTGYEQYF | TRBJ2-7 | TRBV4-1 | - | -
CASSLVREVYEQYF | TRBJ2-7 | TRBV7-9 | - | TRBD2
CASGLRFNGYNEQFF | TRBJ2-1 | TRBV19 | - | -
CASSSYQGETQYF | TRBJ2-5 | TRBV2 | - | TRBD1
CAIRVEGSGANVLTF | TRBJ2-6 | TRBV10-3 | - | -
CAWRRLTAYEQYF | TRBJ2-7 | TRBV30 | - | -
CASSDYGTGNNQPQHF | TRBJ1-5 | TRBV2 | - | TRBD1